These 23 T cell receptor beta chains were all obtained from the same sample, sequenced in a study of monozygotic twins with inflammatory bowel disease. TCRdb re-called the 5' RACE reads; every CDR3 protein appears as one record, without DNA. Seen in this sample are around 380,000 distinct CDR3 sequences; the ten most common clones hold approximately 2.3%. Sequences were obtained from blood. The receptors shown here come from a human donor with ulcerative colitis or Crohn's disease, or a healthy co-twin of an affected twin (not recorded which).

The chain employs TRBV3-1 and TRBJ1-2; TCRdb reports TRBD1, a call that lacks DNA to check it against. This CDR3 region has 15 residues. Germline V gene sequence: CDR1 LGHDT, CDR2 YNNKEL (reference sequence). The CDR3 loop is CASSQGGQGQGGYTF.

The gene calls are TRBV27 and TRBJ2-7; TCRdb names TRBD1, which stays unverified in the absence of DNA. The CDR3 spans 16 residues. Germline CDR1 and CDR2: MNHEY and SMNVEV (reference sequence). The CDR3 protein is CASNPRGEGGTNEQYF.

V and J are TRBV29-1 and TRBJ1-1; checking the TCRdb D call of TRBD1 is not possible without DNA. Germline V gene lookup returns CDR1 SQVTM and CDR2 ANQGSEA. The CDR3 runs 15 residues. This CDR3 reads CSVEFTRTANTEAFF. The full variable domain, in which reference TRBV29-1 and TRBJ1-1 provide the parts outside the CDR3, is SAVISQKPSRDICQRGTSLTIQCQVDSQVTMMFWYRQQPGQSLTLIATANQGSEATYESGFVIDKFPISRPNLTFSTLTVSNMSPEDSSIYLCSVEFTRTANTEAFFGQGTRLTVV.

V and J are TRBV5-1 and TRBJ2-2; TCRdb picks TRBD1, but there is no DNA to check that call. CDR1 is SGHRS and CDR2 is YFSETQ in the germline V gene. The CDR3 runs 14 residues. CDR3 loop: CASSVRENTGELFF.

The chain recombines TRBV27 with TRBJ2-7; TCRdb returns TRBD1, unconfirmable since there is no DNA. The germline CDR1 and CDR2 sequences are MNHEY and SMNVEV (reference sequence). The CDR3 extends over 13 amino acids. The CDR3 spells CASSRDNAYEQYF.

This CDR3 is CASSLAGGRMGNQPQHF. V is TRBV7-2 and J is TRBJ1-5; TCRdb's D call of TRBD1 is untestable without DNA. CDR3 length: 17 residues. The germline CDR1 and CDR2 sequences are SGHTA and FQGNSA.

The CDR3 loop reads CASSQGGTRSYGYTF. This sequence joins TRBV3-1 and TRBJ1-2. The CDR3 consists of 15 residues. The germline CDR1 and CDR2 sequences are LGHDT and YNNKEL (reference sequence).

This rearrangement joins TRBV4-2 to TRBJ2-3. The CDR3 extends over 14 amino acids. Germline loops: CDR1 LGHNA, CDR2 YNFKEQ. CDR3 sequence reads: CASSQGSPTDTQYF.

The CDR3 is CASSPLAGGSTGSGELFF. This chain joins TRBV7-6 and TRBJ2-2; TCRdb names TRBD2, which stays unverified in the absence of DNA. The CDR3 spans 18 residues. In germline, CDR1 is SGHVS, CDR2 FNYEAQ.

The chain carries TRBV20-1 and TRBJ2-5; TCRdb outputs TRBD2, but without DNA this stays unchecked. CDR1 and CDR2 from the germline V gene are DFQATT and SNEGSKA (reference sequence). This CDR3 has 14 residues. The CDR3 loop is CSATRLAGEETQYF.

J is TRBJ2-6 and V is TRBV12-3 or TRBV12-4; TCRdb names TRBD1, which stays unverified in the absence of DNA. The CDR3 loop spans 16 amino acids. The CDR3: CASSWDGSSGANVLTF.

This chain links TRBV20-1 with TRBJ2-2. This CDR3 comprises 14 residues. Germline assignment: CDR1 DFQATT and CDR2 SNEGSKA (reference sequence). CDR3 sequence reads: CSARVGRNTGELFF.

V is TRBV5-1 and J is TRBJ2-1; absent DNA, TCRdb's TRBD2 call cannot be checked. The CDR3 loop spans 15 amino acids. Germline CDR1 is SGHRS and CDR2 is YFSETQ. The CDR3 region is CASSLVSGSYNEQFF.

This CDR3 reads CASSVTLQGEGAFF. The chain uses TRBV27 and TRBJ1-1; TCRdb calls TRBD1, which cannot be checked without DNA. The CDR3 covers 14 residues. Germline V gene sequence: CDR1 MNHEY, CDR2 SMNVEV (reference sequence).

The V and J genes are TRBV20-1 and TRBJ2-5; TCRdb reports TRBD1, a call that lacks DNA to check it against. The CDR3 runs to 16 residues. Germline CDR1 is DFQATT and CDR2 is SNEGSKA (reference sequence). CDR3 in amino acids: CSASGSTGGYQETQYF.

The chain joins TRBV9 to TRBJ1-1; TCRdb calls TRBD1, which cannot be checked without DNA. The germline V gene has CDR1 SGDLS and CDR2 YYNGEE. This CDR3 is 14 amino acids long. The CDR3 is CASSGRVSNTEAFF.

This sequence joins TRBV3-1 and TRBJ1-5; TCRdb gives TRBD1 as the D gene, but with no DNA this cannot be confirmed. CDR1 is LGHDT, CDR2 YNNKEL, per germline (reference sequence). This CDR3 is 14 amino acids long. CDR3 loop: CASSDIQGNQPQHF.

Here the CDR3 reads CSARGRQGWEKLFF. The chain employs TRBV20-1 and TRBJ1-4; TCRdb names TRBD1, which stays unverified in the absence of DNA. Germline V gene lookup returns CDR1 DFQATT and CDR2 SNEGSKA (reference sequence). The CDR3 runs 14 residues.

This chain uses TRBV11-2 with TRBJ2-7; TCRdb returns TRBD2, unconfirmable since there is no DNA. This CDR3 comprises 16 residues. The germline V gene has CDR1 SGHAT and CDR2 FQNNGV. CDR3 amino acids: CASSLEFSGSAYEQYF. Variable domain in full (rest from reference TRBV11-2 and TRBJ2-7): EAGVAQSPRYKIIEKRQSVAFWCNPISGHATLYWYQQILGQGPKLLIQFQNNGVVDDSQLPKDRFSAERLKGVDSTLKIQPAKLEDSAVYLCASSLEFSGSAYEQYFGPGTRLTVT.

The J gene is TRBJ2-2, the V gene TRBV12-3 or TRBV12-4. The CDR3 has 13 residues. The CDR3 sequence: CASSQTNTGELFF.

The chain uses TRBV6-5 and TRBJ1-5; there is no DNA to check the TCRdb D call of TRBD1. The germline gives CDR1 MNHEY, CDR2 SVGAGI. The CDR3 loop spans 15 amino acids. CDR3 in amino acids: CASSTDRGSNQPQHF.

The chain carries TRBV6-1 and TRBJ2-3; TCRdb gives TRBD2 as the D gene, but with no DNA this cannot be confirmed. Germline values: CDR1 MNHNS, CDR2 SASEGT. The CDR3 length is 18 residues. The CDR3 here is CASSALAGGLGVTDTQYF.

The CDR3 loop reads CASSPLEIGLAGNNEQFF. J is TRBJ2-1 and V is TRBV19; the TCRdb call, TRBD2, lacks DNA for checking. The CDR3 is 18 residues long. Germline values: CDR1 LNHDA, CDR2 SQIVND (reference sequence).